The 21 T cell receptor beta chains below were found in one sample sequenced in a study of blood T cell repertoires in COVID-19. Libraries were prepared by immunoSEQ multiplex PCR; TCRdb keeps only in-frame clonotypes and omits some of them. The sample has fewer than 450,000 clones; roughly 86% are singletons. Specimen: PBMCs or T cells enriched from blood (not recorded which). The receptors originated from a woman aged 40 to 50 with acute COVID-19.

This clone has just one count. The rearrangement joins TRBV1 to TRBJ2-7; the table names TRBD1, a call not compared with the DNA. TRBV1 is reported as a pseudogene. This CDR3 spans 16 amino acids. CDR3 sequence reads: CTSSQDRCTGDYEQYF. DNA of the CDR3: TGCACCAGCAGCCAAGATCGTTGTACAGGGGACTACGAGCAGTACTTC.

This chain links TRBV19 with TRBJ1-2; TRBD1 agrees at 8 bases. Germline V gene data show CDR1 as LNHDA and CDR2 as SQIVND (reference sequence). There are 14 residues in the CDR3. Germline trimming cut 3 bases from V and 7 bases from J; bases unmatched to any gene: 7. DNA of the CDR3: TGTGCCAGTAGTATGGACAGGGAGATTGGTGGCTACACCTTC. It specifies CASSMDREIGGYTF.

V gene TRBV30 combines with J gene TRBJ2-5; 13 bases are shared with TRBD2. The junction had 5 bases not matched to a gene; V was cut back by 5 bases and J by 5 bases. The germline gives CDR1 GTSNPN, CDR2 SVGIG (reference sequence). CDR3 length equals 14 residues. The CDR3 DNA is TGTGCCTGGGGACTAGCGGGGGCGGGGGAGACCCAGTACTTC. Its protein is CAWGLAGAGETQYF.

The V call is TRBV5-1, the J call TRBJ1-5; unclear D gene. This CDR3 contains 13 residues. From germline, CDR1 is SGHRS and CDR2 YFSETQ. V lost 5 bases to trimming and J lost 5 bases, with 11 bases between them. For the CDR3, the DNA is TGCGCCAGCAGGGAGTCAGATGATCAGCCCCAGCATTTT. Translating gives CASRESDDQPQHF.

The rearrangement joins TRBV6-6 to TRBJ2-5, with 7 bases lining up with TRBD1. The CDR3 consists of 16 residues. Trimming took 4 bases from V and 5 from J; bases not matched to a gene: 13. Germline-derived CDR1 and CDR2 are MNHNY and SVGAGI (reference sequence). This chain's CDR3 is CASSSPGQYPSETQYF. CDR3 coding DNA: TGTGCCAGCAGTTCCCCGGGACAGTACCCTTCGGAGACCCAGTACTTC.

The V and J genes are TRBV19 and TRBJ1-6, with TRBD1 matching 7 bases. The CDR3 is 12 amino acids. The germline CDR1 and CDR2 sequences are LNHDA and SQIVND (reference sequence). After removal of 6 bases from V and 9 bases from J, the junction contained 2 bases not matched to a gene. The CDR3 loop reads CASSGTVSPLHF. CDR3 nucleotides: TGTGCCAGTAGCGGGACAGTTTCACCCCTCCACTTT.

The chain employs TRBV4-2 and TRBJ1-1, with 7 nucleotides matching TRBD1. CDR3 length equals 13 residues. Trimming took 4 bases from V and 3 from J; bases not matched to a gene: 2. Germline-derived CDR1 and CDR2 are LGHNA and YNFKEQ. The DNA for the CDR3 is TGTGCCAGCAGCCGACAGGGAGACACTGAAGCTTTCTTT. It is translated as CASSRQGDTEAFF.

The chain combines TRBV11-2 with TRBJ2-7, with 9 bases identical to TRBD1. This CDR3 spans 15 amino acids. V was clipped by 5 bases and J by 1 base; unmatched bases: 6. Germline values: CDR1 SGHAT, CDR2 FQNNGV. The CDR3 is CASSPGQGLSYEQYF. DNA for the CDR3: TGTGCCAGCAGCCCAGGACAGGGGCTATCCTACGAGCAGTACTTC.

This clone was recorded once. The chain combines TRBV5-4 with TRBJ2-4; D perhaps matches TRBD2 (6 bases). Trimming pared 4 bases from V and 7 bases from J, leaving 21 bases between. Germline CDR1 is SGHNT and CDR2 is YYREEE (reference sequence). The CDR3 runs to 16 residues. For the CDR3, the DNA is TGTGCCAGCAGCCCGGAAGCCGGGACTTCATGGAACATTCAGTACTTC. Protein product: CASSPEAGTSWNIQYF.

V is TRBV25-1 and J is TRBJ1-3, with a tentative D call TRBD1 (5 bases). CDR1 and CDR2 (germline): MGHDK, SYGVNS. V gave up 10 bases and J gave up 2 bases, with 12 bases separating them. There are 13 residues in the CDR3. The CDR3 sequence is CATQGAAGNTIYF. CDR3 in DNA: TGTGCCACTCAAGGGGCGGCTGGAAACACCATATATTTT.

The V gene is TRBV5-1, the J gene TRBJ2-3, with TRBD2 matching over 7 bases. V gave up 0 bases and J gave up 1 base; unmatched junction bases: 8. Germline V gives CDR1 SGHRS, CDR2 YFSETQ. This CDR3 spans 17 amino acids. CDR3 nucleotide sequence: TGCGCCAGCAGCTTGGTCGGTCGGGGGGTTGGCACAGATACGCAGTATTTT. It codes for CASSLVGRGVGTDTQYF.

This sequence joins TRBV3-1 (or the pseudogene TRBV3-2) and TRBJ1-1; D call uncertain. Trimming stripped 1 base from V and 3 bases from J, with 3 bases between. This CDR3 region has 12 residues. The germline CDR1 and CDR2 sequences are LGHDT and YNNKEL (reference sequence). CDR3 nucleotides: TGTGCCAGCAGCCAAGCCTACACTGAAGCTTTCTTT. This encodes CASSQAYTEAFF.

The rearrangement uses TRBV30 and TRBJ1-1; D possibly corresponds to TRBD1 (5 bases). The germline V gene encodes CDR1 GTSNPN and CDR2 SVGIG (reference sequence). The CDR3 totals 14 residues. The ends were cut back, 0 bases at V and 4 bases at J, with 12 bases in the middle. In DNA, the CDR3 is TGTGCCTGGAGTGTCGGAGACAGAGTCACTGAAGCTTTCTTT. Its translation is CAWSVGDRVTEAFF.

The V call is TRBV19, the J call TRBJ2-7; 7 positions agree with TRBD1. Germline values: CDR1 LNHDA, CDR2 SQIVND (reference sequence). CDR3 length: 13 amino acids. The V and J ends lost 5 bases and 2 bases, in that order; junction bases with no gene match: 3. The CDR3 coding sequence is TGTGCCAGTAGTGAACAGGGGACCTACGAGCAGTACTTC. Protein sequence: CASSEQGTYEQYF.

This clone has just a few counts. The chain carries TRBV4-1 and TRBJ1-5; D is undetermined. Germline V CDR1 and CDR2: MGHRA, YSYEKL. The ends were cut back, 1 base at V and 1 base at J, with 11 bases in the middle. The CDR3 sequence is 16 residues long. CDR3 amino acids: CASSQVRGVSNQPQHF. The CDR3 nucleotides are TGCGCCAGCAGCCAAGTTCGGGGAGTGAGCAATCAGCCCCAGCATTTT.

Points on this clone: The sample contains more than one DNA sequence encoding this CDR3. The chain joins TRBV12-3 or TRBV12-4 to TRBJ1-6; TRBD1 matches 7 bases. CDR3 size: 13 residues. The V gene end was trimmed by 5 bases and the J gene end by 8 bases; junction bases not matched to a gene: 3. CDR3 sequence (DNA): TGTGCCAGCAGTCTTGACAGGGATTCACCCCTCCACTTT. Its protein product is CASSLDRDSPLHF.

V gene TRBV12-3 or TRBV12-4 combines with J gene TRBJ2-7; D possibly corresponds to TRBD2 (6 bases). V lost 5 bases to trimming and J lost 4 bases, with 12 bases between them. The CDR3 is 13 residues long. CDR3 nucleotide sequence: TGTGCCAGCAGTAGCGGGCCATCTTACGAGCAGTACTTC. Protein product: CASSSGPSYEQYF.

The chain uses TRBV6-5 and TRBJ1-1, with D maybe TRBD1 (5 bases). The V end was cut by 4 bases, the J end by 1 base, with 16 bases between. Germline CDR1 reads MNHEY; CDR2 reads SVGAGI. The CDR3 totals 16 residues. As DNA, the CDR3 is TGTGCCAGCAGTTCTGATATGGGACTCAAGAACACTGAAGCTTTCTTT. Protein product: CASSSDMGLKNTEAFF.

The sample holds one count of this clone. J is TRBJ2-5 and V is TRBV9; 10 nucleotides match TRBD2. With V trimmed by 0 bases and J by 2 bases, 10 bases remained unmatched. Germline loops: CDR1 SGDLS, CDR2 YYNGEE. The CDR3 has 18 residues. CDR3 coding DNA: TGTGCCAGCAGCGTAGGACTTTGGAGCGGGGGGGCTCAAGAGACCCAGTACTTC. This gives the protein CASSVGLWSGGAQETQYF.

The rearrangement joins TRBV10-2 to TRBJ2-1; 11 bases align to TRBD2. Germline assignment: CDR1 WSHSY and CDR2 SAAADI. The junction had 2 bases not matched to a gene; V was cut back by 10 bases and J by 0 bases. CDR3 length: 14 residues. The DNA for the CDR3 is TGCGCCACTCTAGCGGGGGGCTCCTACAATGAGCAGTTCTTC. Its translation is CATLAGGSYNEQFF.

This clone came up once. J is TRBJ2-7 and V is TRBV3-1 (or the pseudogene TRBV3-2), with a possible D match to TRBD1 (6 bases). The CDR3 has 15 amino acids. The V gene's germline CDR1 is LGHDT and CDR2 YNNKEL (reference sequence). V lost 0 bases and J lost 3, with 12 bases in between. The DNA of the CDR3 is TGTGCCAGCAGCCAAGACTTGGGGGCTGGCTACGAGCAGTACTTC. The encoded protein is CASSQDLGAGYEQYF.